This TCR beta chain appears in the sequencing data of a study of shared clonotypes between healthy human individuals. Generated by immunoSEQ multiplex PCR, the TCRdb table keeps only in-frame clones and is missing some. The table shows 2 million to 3 million clones, with approximately 94% occurring only once. Looked up from germline, CDR1 is MDHEN and CDR2 is SYDVKM. Between the trimmed V and J ends, which lost 10 bases and 5 bases, there was a span of 14 bases. This CDR3 has 12 amino acids. The receptor was derived from a man aged 18 to 30 in good health. Some clones in this sample may be carry-over from other donors' samples. Sequenced: naive CD4+ T cells from PBMCs. Subset defined: CD45RA+ positively selected. The rearrangement joins TRBV28 to TRBJ1-1; D is ambiguous. Here the CDR3 reads CATKLGSTEAFF. In DNA form, the CDR3 reads TGTGCCACCAAATTAGGGTCGACTGAAGCTTTCTTT.